The T cell receptor beta chain under discussion was sequenced for a study of blood T cell repertoires in COVID-19. Study as a whole: The analysed material was cDNA or gDNA that came from T cells, B-cell-depleted T cells, or PBMCs.

V lost 1 base and J lost 4; bases outside the gene matches: 6. This CDR3 has 14 amino acids. The germline CDR1 and CDR2 sequences are SQVTM and ANQGSEA. Participants were placed into cohorts based on the clinical history they reported. Per the authors' pipeline: Amplification with reference gene primers provided the estimates of nucleated cell counts. Libraries were prepared by immunoSEQ multiplex PCR; TCRdb keeps only in-frame clonotypes and omits some of them. The V and J calls and clone size were taken over from that table, and D and trimming were inferred from the DNA. The sample lists approximately 130,000 clones; about 88% were seen once.

This chain uses TRBV29-1 with TRBJ2-5; 7 nucleotides line up with TRBD2. The sequence was obtained from a woman aged 45-59 years who had recovered from COVID-19. The source material was PBMCs or T cells enriched from blood (not recorded which). The CDR3 region is CSVEGGLLLETQYF. CDR3 bases: TGCAGCGTTGAAGGGGGACTATTACTAGAGACCCAGTACTTC.